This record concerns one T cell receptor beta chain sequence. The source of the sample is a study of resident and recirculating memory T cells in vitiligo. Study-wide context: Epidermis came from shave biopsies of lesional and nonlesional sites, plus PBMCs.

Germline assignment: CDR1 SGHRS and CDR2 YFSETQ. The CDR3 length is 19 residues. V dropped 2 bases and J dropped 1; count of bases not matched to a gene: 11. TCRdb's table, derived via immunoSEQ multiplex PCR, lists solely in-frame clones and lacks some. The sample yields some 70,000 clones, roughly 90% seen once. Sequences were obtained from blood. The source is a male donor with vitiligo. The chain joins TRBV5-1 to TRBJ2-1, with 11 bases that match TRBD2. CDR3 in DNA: TGCGCCAGCAGCTTCGGTGGGCTAGCGGGGGGCGCGTCCTACAATGAGCAGTTCTTC. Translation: CASSFGGLAGGASYNEQFF.